This T cell receptor (beta chain) was captured by sequencing in a study of OX40 agonist ivuxolimab in advanced cancers. Study background: Previous treatment with anti-PD-1, anti-PD-L1 or anti-CTLA-4 therapy was allowed; 35% to 50% had received some.

Sequenced by immunoSEQ multiplex PCR; TCRdb stores in-frame clones only, minus some. The data contain approximately 100,000 clones, roughly 90% of them singletons. Study-level results: In CD8+ T cells, expanded clones were on average more numerous than in CD4+.

Germline CDR1 is MNHNS and CDR2 is SASEGT. The CDR3 length is 14 residues. V shed 5 bases and J 8 bases; nucleotides not matched to a gene: 8. With autoimmune disease history or systemic immunosuppression, patients were excluded. A remark on this clone: The antigen remains undetermined.

Source: CD4+ or CD8+ T cells sorted from blood, taken in a trial of the OX40 agonist ivuxolimab. This clonotype originated in an adult with an advanced solid tumor such as melanoma, head and neck, liver or kidney cancer. V and J are TRBV6-1 and TRBJ1-4, with 7 bases aligning to TRBD1. The CDR3 DNA is TGTGCCAGCAGTTTTGACAGGGCTGGAGAAAAACTGTTTTTT. Translated: CASSFDRAGEKLFF.